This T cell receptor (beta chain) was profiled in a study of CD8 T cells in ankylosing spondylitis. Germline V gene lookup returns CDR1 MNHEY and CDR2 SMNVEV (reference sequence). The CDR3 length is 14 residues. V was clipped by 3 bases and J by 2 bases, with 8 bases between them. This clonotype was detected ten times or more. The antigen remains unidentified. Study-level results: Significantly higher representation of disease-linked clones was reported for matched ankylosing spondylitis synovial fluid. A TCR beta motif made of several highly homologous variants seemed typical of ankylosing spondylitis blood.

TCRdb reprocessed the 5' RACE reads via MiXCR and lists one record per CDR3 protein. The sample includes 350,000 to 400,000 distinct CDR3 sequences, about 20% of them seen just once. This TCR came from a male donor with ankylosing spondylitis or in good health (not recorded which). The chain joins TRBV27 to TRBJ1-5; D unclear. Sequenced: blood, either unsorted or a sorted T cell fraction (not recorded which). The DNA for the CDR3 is TGTGCCAGCAGTTTCGGCAGTGGCAATCAGCCCCAGCATTTT. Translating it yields CASSFGSGNQPQHF.